The clone carrying this T cell receptor beta chain has ten or more counts. These data come from a study of patients and donors after allogeneic stem cell transplantation. CDR3 length: 13 amino acids. From germline, CDR1 is DFQATT and CDR2 SNEGSKA (reference sequence). With V trimmed by 3 bases and J by 7 bases, 7 bases remained unmatched. One entry per CDR3 protein, called by TCRdb with MiXCR from the RT-PCR reads. The sample contains roughly 230,000 distinct CDR3 sequences, 13% to 15% of which appear only once. The rearrangement uses TRBV20-1 and TRBJ1-1; 8 nucleotides match TRBD1. The source is a human donor who was either an allogeneic HSCT recipient or a stem cell or donor lymphocyte infusion donor (not recorded which). It is not recorded whose cells these are; they may come from a transplant donor. The source material was blood, either unsorted or a sorted T cell fraction (not recorded which). The CDR3 DNA sequence: TGCAGTGCTAGCACCAGGGGGCAGAATGAAGCTTTCTTT. Amino acids: CSASTRGQNEAFF.